The T cell receptor beta chain described here comes from a study of shared T cell receptors in the human thymus. Here immunoSEQ multiplex PCR was the method, and the copy in TCRdb shows in-frame clones only, minus some. Found here are hundreds of thousands of clones, over 75% of them singletons; the top ten hold about 0.01%. These sequences were also reported in another study, on human thymus T cells. This second study says: Donor material was obtained from healthy Finnish infants undergoing corrective surgery for congenital heart defects. Repertoires sampled from thymus and blood appeared biased in V and J gene usage.

The source of this sequence is a boy under three years old with a congenital heart defect. The material sequenced was thymocytes.

This CDR3 reads CASSQVGGSTDTQYF. The CDR3 coding sequence is TGTGCCAGCAGCCAGGTCGGGGGGAGCACAGATACGCAGTATTTT. The chain has TRBV2 and TRBJ2-3; 7 bases are shared with TRBD2. The CDR3 consists of 15 residues. V was clipped by 6 bases and J by 0 bases; unmatched bases: 6. CDR1 and CDR2 (germline): SNHLY, FYNNEI.